The 30 T cell receptor beta chains listed next were all sequenced from one sample in a study of blood T cell repertoires in COVID-19. Profiled with immunoSEQ multiplex PCR; TCRdb holds only in-frame clones, not every one. There are just over 300,000 clones in the sample; almost 90% occur only once, and over 3.5% lies in the top ten. Sequencing was carried out using PBMCs or T cells enriched from blood (not recorded which). The receptors were gathered from a woman aged 18 to 35 with acute COVID-19.

V usage is TRBV5-4 and J usage is TRBJ2-7; TRBD2 aligns across 10 bases. The CDR3 spans 13 residues. From germline, CDR1 is SGHNT and CDR2 YYREEE (reference sequence). The J segment lost 2 bases and the V segment lost 7 bases, leaving 3 bases of the junction unmatched. The CDR3 sequence: CASGLAGAYEQYF. The CDR3 DNA follows: TGTGCCAGCGGGCTAGCGGGAGCCTACGAGCAGTACTTC.

With respect to this clone: At the DNA level, this CDR3 is encoded by other sequences in the same sample as well. The genes are TRBV28 and TRBJ1-2, with TRBD1 matching 8 bases. Germline loops: CDR1 MDHEN, CDR2 SYDVKM. V gave up 4 bases and J gave up 5 bases; unmatched junction bases: 3. This CDR3 is 13 amino acids long. In DNA, the CDR3 is TGTGCCAGCAGTTCCGGACAGGGATATGGCTACACCTTC. Translation gives CASSSGQGYGYTF.

The chain joins TRBV6-5 to TRBJ2-7; tentatively, D is TRBD1 (6 bases). CDR1 MNHEY and CDR2 SVGAGI come from the germline V gene. The CDR3 is made up of 13 amino acids. V was trimmed by 2 bases and J by 4 bases, leaving 9 bases between them. CDR3 nucleotides: TGTGCCAGCAGTTACCGGACAGAGTACGAGCAGTACTTC. Translation gives CASSYRTEYEQYF.

This clone is a singleton in its sample. This chain uses TRBV7-8 with TRBJ2-5, with 9 positions matching TRBD2. The CDR3 spans 17 residues. The germline V gene has CDR1 SGHVS and CDR2 FQNEAQ. The V segment lost 6 bases and the J segment 4 bases; nucleotides outside the gene matches: 15. CDR3 nucleotide sequence: TGTGCCAGCAGTTCAACTAGCGGGCCGACGAAGGGAGAGACCCAGTACTTC. The encoded protein is CASSSTSGPTKGETQYF.

The chain recombines TRBV24-1 with TRBJ2-5; 9 nucleotides align to TRBD2. V trimming: 0 bases; J trimming: 5 bases; junction bases outside the gene matches: 6. Germline V gene lookup returns CDR1 KGHDR and CDR2 SFDVKD. The CDR3 has 16 residues. CDR3 loop: CATSDLLAGGRETQYF. CDR3 sequence (DNA): TGTGCCACCAGTGATTTGCTCGCGGGAGGGAGGGAGACCCAGTACTTC.

The chain couples TRBV28 to TRBJ2-7; 9 bases map to TRBD2. Trimming at V came to 1 base and at J to 4 bases, leaving 5 bases not matched to a gene. The length of the CDR3 is 15 residues. Looked up from germline, CDR1 is MDHEN and CDR2 is SYDVKM. This CDR3 reads CASSLYTSGLYEQYF. The CDR3 DNA reads TGTGCCAGCAGTTTATATACTAGCGGGTTGTACGAGCAGTACTTC. Combining the CDR3 with reference TRBV28 and TRBJ2-7 gives the whole variable domain DVKVTQSSRYLVKRTGEKVFLECVQDMDHENMFWYRQDPGLGLRLIYFSYDVKMKEKGDIPEGYSVSREKKERFSLILESASTNQTSMYLCASSLYTSGLYEQYFGPGTRLTVT.

The chain employs TRBV3-1 (or the pseudogene TRBV3-2) and TRBJ2-2; 7 positions agree with TRBD1. V lost 2 bases and J lost 5; bases outside the gene matches: 11. This CDR3 is 17 amino acids long. Germline CDR1 LGHDT, CDR2 YNNKEL (reference sequence). The CDR3 DNA reads TGTGCCAGCAGCCAACTCCCGACAGGGATTGGGACCGGGGAGCTGTTTTTT. This sequence encodes CASSQLPTGIGTGELFF.

J is TRBJ2-7 and V is TRBV3-1 (or the pseudogene TRBV3-2), with D possibly being TRBD2 (6 bases). Trimming stripped 3 bases from V and 4 bases from J, with 16 bases between. Per germline, CDR1 LGHDT and CDR2 YNNKEL (reference sequence). This CDR3 is 15 amino acids long. CDR3 sequence reads: CASSHRRGKWYEQYF. CDR3 coding DNA: TGTGCCAGCAGCCACCGCCGGGGGAAATGGTACGAGCAGTACTTC.

This rearrangement joins TRBV29-1 to TRBJ2-1, with 9 bases lining up with TRBD2. The CDR3 spans 13 residues. Germline V CDR1 and CDR2: SQVTM, ANQGSEA. The trim removed 5 bases at V and 6 bases at J, leaving 5 bases unmatched. CDR3 residues: CSVQTSGFNEQFF. The CDR3 DNA reads as TGCAGCGTTCAGACTAGCGGATTCAATGAGCAGTTCTTC.

This clone was observed a few times. The chain joins TRBV30 to TRBJ1-2; the match to TRBD1 covers 11 bases. Germline V gene sequence: CDR1 GTSNPN, CDR2 SVGIG (reference sequence). The V segment lost 8 bases and the J segment 4 bases; nucleotides outside the gene matches: 9. The CDR3 is 14 amino acids. The CDR3 bases are TGTGCCCGATGGGACAGGGGGTTGGTCTATGGCTACACCTTC. It translates to CARWDRGLVYGYTF.

DNA of the CDR3: TGTGCCAGCACCTGGACTAGCGGGAGCGGCAATGAGCAGTTCTTC. Its protein is CASTWTSGSGNEQFF. The chain has TRBV19 and TRBJ2-1; 13 bases match TRBD2. CDR1 and CDR2 from the germline V gene are LNHDA and SQIVND (reference sequence). The V gene end was trimmed by 9 bases and the J gene end by 6 bases; junction bases not matched to a gene: 8. CDR3 length equals 15 residues.

The chain has TRBV27 and TRBJ2-7; TRBD1 matches at 8 bases. This CDR3 is built from 14 residues. Germline V gene lookup returns CDR1 MNHEY and CDR2 SMNVEV (reference sequence). With 3 bases clipped from V and 0 bases from J, the junction kept 1 base outside the gene matches. CDR3 nucleotide sequence: TGTGCCAGCAGTTTCGGACAGGGCTCCTACGAGCAGTACTTC. Translating gives CASSFGQGSYEQYF.

V usage is TRBV18 and J usage is TRBJ1-4, with 10 positions matching TRBD1. Per the germline V gene, CDR1 is KGHSH and CDR2 is LQKENI. The J segment lost 6 bases and the V segment lost 3 bases, leaving 1 base of the junction unmatched. The CDR3 spans 14 residues. CDR3 nucleotide sequence: TGTGCCAGCTCACCCGGGACAGGGGATGAAAAACTGTTTTTT. This translates into CASSPGTGDEKLFF.

The chain recombines TRBV27 with TRBJ2-7, with 7 bases aligning to TRBD2. This CDR3 has 12 residues. The trim removed 8 bases at V and 6 bases at J, leaving 7 bases unmatched. From germline, CDR1 is MNHEY and CDR2 SMNVEV (reference sequence). The CDR3 DNA sequence: TGTGCCAGCGAGGAGCGGGGAGGCGAGCAGTACTTC. Translation gives CASEERGGEQYF.

The chain carries TRBV2 and TRBJ2-7; maybe TRBD2 (5 bases). CDR3 size: 14 residues. Germline V gene lookup returns CDR1 SNHLY and CDR2 FYNNEI. The V gene lost 4 bases and the J gene lost 3 bases, with 13 bases spanning the gap. The CDR3 DNA is TGTGCCAGCAGTGCCGAGCGGAGAGACTACGAGCAGTACTTC. Translating it yields CASSAERRDYEQYF.

J is TRBJ2-1 and V is TRBV7-9; TRBD2 might be the D (5 bases). The V and J ends lost 8 bases and 5 bases respectively, with 19 bases between them. Germline lookup yields CDR1 SEHNR and CDR2 FQNEAQ (reference sequence). This CDR3 has 15 amino acids. The CDR3 protein is CASAYRGNPDNEQFF. Written as DNA, the CDR3 is TGTGCCAGCGCGTACCGAGGGAACCCGGACAATGAGCAGTTCTTC.

The rearrangement joins TRBV7-3 to TRBJ1-1; D unclear. Trimming pared 2 bases from V and 1 base from J, leaving 5 bases between. This CDR3 has 13 residues. Germline V CDR1 and CDR2: SGHTA, FQGTGA. The CDR3 nucleotides are TGTGCCAGCAGCTTAGAGCCGAACACTGAAGCTTTCTTT. This gives the protein CASSLEPNTEAFF. Full variable domain (missing parts from reference TRBV7-3 and TRBJ1-1): GAGVSQTPSNKVTEKGKYVELRCDPISGHTALYWYRQSLGQGPEFLIYFQGTGAADDSGLPNDRFFAVRPEGSVSTLKIQRTERGDSAVYLCASSLEPNTEAFFGQGTRLTVV.

The V gene is TRBV28, the J gene TRBJ1-2; D not resolved. The CDR3 is 12 residues long. V was clipped by 6 bases and J by 8 bases, with 13 bases between them. Germline assignment: CDR1 MDHEN and CDR2 SYDVKM. This CDR3 reads CASSLLGGGYTF. As DNA, the CDR3 is TGTGCCAGCAGCCTTCTCGGAGGCGGCTACACCTTC.

This clone was seen only once. This rearrangement joins TRBV6-1 to TRBJ2-1; TRBD2 matches at 9 bases. The V segment lost 4 bases and the J segment 4 bases; nucleotides outside the gene matches: 8. The length of the CDR3 is 16 residues. CDR1 is MNHNS, CDR2 SASEGT, per germline. The CDR3 reads CASSVGAGGPYNEQFF. The CDR3 DNA is TGTGCCAGCAGTGTGGGAGCGGGAGGCCCTTACAATGAGCAGTTCTTC.

A remark on this clone: Other DNA sequences in this sample translate to the same CDR3. J is TRBJ2-5 and V is TRBV9, with D possibly being TRBD1 (5 bases). The CDR3 loop spans 14 amino acids. Germline V gives CDR1 SGDLS, CDR2 YYNGEE. V lost 0 bases to trimming and J lost 5 bases, with 11 bases between them. The CDR3 protein is CASSVVGAGETQYF. CDR3 coding DNA: TGTGCCAGCAGCGTAGTAGGGGCTGGGGAGACCCAGTACTTC.

This clone was observed a handful of times. The V gene is TRBV30, the J gene TRBJ1-1; TRBD1 aligns across 9 bases. Germline CDR1 GTSNPN, CDR2 SVGIG (reference sequence). The CDR3 spans 13 residues. J was trimmed by 7 bases and V by 3 bases; bases with no gene match: 6. The CDR3 nucleotides are TGTGCCTGGAGGGAACAGGGGGCGCGTGAAGCTTTCTTT. It translates to CAWREQGAREAFF.

A note on this clone: The same CDR3 also results from other DNA sequences found in this sample. This chain joins TRBV28 and TRBJ1-2; possible D gene TRBD1, 5 bases. V was shortened by 5 bases and J by 0 bases, with 10 bases between the two germline ends. The CDR3 is made up of 14 amino acids. Germline assignment: CDR1 MDHEN and CDR2 SYDVKM. The chain's CDR3 is CASSLGGTNYGYTF. The CDR3 nucleotides read TGTGCCAGCAGTCTGGGGGGAACTAACTATGGCTACACCTTC.

The count of this clone is one. The V call is TRBV11-3, the J call TRBJ2-1, with 7 bases matching TRBD2. Germline trimming cut 4 bases from V and 5 bases from J; bases unmatched to any gene: 8. This CDR3 spans 15 amino acids. CDR1 is SGHNT, CDR2 YENEEA, per germline. The CDR3 nucleotides are TGTGCCAGCAGCTGGGGGGGACTACTCAACAATGAGCAGTTCTTC. Its protein product is CASSWGGLLNNEQFF.

The CDR3 coding sequence is TGCGCCAGCCAGCTCTCAGGGACAGATACGCAGTATTTT. Protein product: CASQLSGTDTQYF. The rearrangement uses TRBV10-1 and TRBJ2-3; tentative D call: TRBD1 (5 bases). The CDR3 is 13 residues long. Per the germline V gene, CDR1 is WNHNN and CDR2 is SYGVQD (reference sequence). Trimming removed 8 bases from V and 3 bases from J, with 12 bases in between.

This chain links TRBV19 with TRBJ2-4; 11 positions match TRBD2. CDR1 and CDR2 (germline): LNHDA, SQIVND (reference sequence). V trimming: 1 base; J trimming: 1 base; junction bases outside the gene matches: 3. The CDR3 spans 17 residues. The CDR3 is CASSIGPSGRAKNIQYF. For the CDR3, the DNA is TGTGCCAGTAGTATAGGTCCTAGCGGGAGGGCCAAAAACATTCAGTACTTC.

The V call is TRBV2, the J call TRBJ1-5, with D perhaps matching TRBD1 (6 bases). The V and J ends lost 3 bases and 1 base respectively, with 16 bases between them. The length of the CDR3 is 17 residues. In germline, CDR1 is SNHLY, CDR2 FYNNEI. CDR3 amino acids: CASSEGGGAVSNQPQHF. The CDR3 DNA is TGTGCCAGCAGTGAGGGCGGGGGGGCTGTAAGCAATCAGCCCCAGCATTTT. Filled out from reference TRBV2 and TRBJ1-5, the complete variable domain reads EPEVTQTPSHQVTQMGQEVILRCVPISNHLYFYWYRQILGQKVEFLVSFYNNEISEKSEIFDDQFSVERPDGSNFTLKIRSTKLEDSAMYFCASSEGGGAVSNQPQHFGDGTRLSIL.

This chain joins TRBV30 and TRBJ2-7; 7 bases map to TRBD2. This CDR3 is built from 13 residues. Germline loops: CDR1 GTSNPN, CDR2 SVGIG (reference sequence). V trimming: 5 bases; J trimming: 3 bases; junction bases outside the gene matches: 7. The CDR3 DNA reads TGTGCCTGGGCAGCGGGACTATTCTACGAGCAGTACTTC. Amino acids: CAWAAGLFYEQYF.

The V gene is TRBV3-1 (or the pseudogene TRBV3-2), the J gene TRBJ1-4, with D possibly TRBD1 on 5 matching bases. The ends were cut back, 4 bases at V and 0 bases at J, with 12 bases in the middle. The germline V gene has CDR1 LGHDT and CDR2 YNNKEL (reference sequence). This CDR3 has 16 amino acids. CDR3 sequence: CASSPGLRATNEKLFF. CDR3 nucleotides: TGTGCCAGCAGCCCGGGACTCCGGGCAACTAATGAAAAACTGTTTTTT.

This clone came up a few times. J is TRBJ1-1 and V is TRBV4-2; D uncertain. Trimming removed 0 bases from V and 4 bases from J, with 9 bases in between. This CDR3 is 14 amino acids long. Looked up from germline, CDR1 is LGHNA and CDR2 is YNFKEQ. The CDR3 reads CASSQEGGSTEAFF. The CDR3 DNA sequence: TGTGCCAGCAGCCAAGAAGGCGGCTCCACTGAAGCTTTCTTT.

This chain joins TRBV27 and TRBJ2-1, with 12 bases that match TRBD2. The ends lost 6 bases at V and 3 bases at J; junction bases unmatched: 9. Looked up from germline, CDR1 is MNHEY and CDR2 is SMNVEV (reference sequence). CDR3 length: 17 residues. The CDR3 DNA reads as TGTGCCAGCAGCCTATACTCGGGACTAGCGGGCTACAATGAGCAGTTCTTC. Translation gives CASSLYSGLAGYNEQFF.